Detailed here is one T cell receptor beta chain. Its matching antigen is unknown. The sample originates from a study of T cell responses to AZD1222 COVID-19 vaccine. Repertoires were generated with immunoSEQ multiplex PCR, while TCRdb's copy carries only in-frame clones and drops some. The sample yields under 70,000 clones, around four fifths seen once. Study outcomes and limitations: Seropositive status at baseline applied to only six AZD1222 recipients. Nearly half of unique spike-specific TCRs reportedly avoided B.1.351 and B.1.1.7 mutated regions. Across spike, vaccine-associated CD4 TCRs were found, dominant at 160-218 and 743-854. The study found Spike-specific TCR breadth and depth rose after two AZD1222 doses.

V trimming: 3 bases; J trimming: 2 bases; junction bases outside the gene matches: 6. Germline V gives CDR1 MDHEN, CDR2 SYDVKM. This CDR3 is 16 amino acids long. Sequenced material: peripheral blood, taken on day 0 of AZD1222 vaccination. This TCR came from an adult in good health. V is TRBV28 and J is TRBJ1-5; 8 positions match TRBD1. Here the CDR3 DNA reads TGTGCCAGCAGTTTGATCCTACAGGGGGGCAATCAGCCCCAGCATTTT. It translates to CASSLILQGGNQPQHF.